This T cell receptor (beta chain) came from a study of control samples from healthy donors and cancer patients. CDR3 size: 14 residues. Per the germline V gene, CDR1 is GTSNPN and CDR2 is SVGIG (reference sequence). Some clones are missing from TCRdb's copy, which holds only in-frame ones; the method was immunoSEQ multiplex PCR. The sample shows approximately 70,000 clones, about nine tenths of them seen only once. The chain recombines TRBV30 with TRBJ1-1; 7 bases agree with TRBD1. The sequence was obtained from a woman in her forties or fifties with colorectal cancer. Specimen: PBMCs. CDR3 bases: TGTGTATCCCAGGGGGGGACCGGTAACACTGAAGCTTTCTTT. Residues: CVSQGGTGNTEAFF.